This T cell receptor (beta chain) derives from a study of cytomegalovirus exposure and HLA in healthy donors. General study points: Productive status was seen about 90% or about 30% of the time for most TCR beta V segments in an earlier analysis.

The trim removed 4 bases at V and 3 bases at J, leaving 2 bases unmatched. The CDR3 loop spans 15 amino acids. Germline V gene lookup returns CDR1 SGHNT and CDR2 YENEEA. Primers for the PCR totalled 60 Vbeta and 13 Jbeta. Some clones are missing from TCRdb's copy, which holds only in-frame ones; the method was immunoSEQ multiplex PCR. The sample shows about 140,000 clones, 60% to 80% of them seen only once. Comments on this clone: Its antigen is not known.

The TCR was taken from a female donor in good health and CMV-seronegative. V is TRBV11-3 and J is TRBJ2-1; 11 positions agree with TRBD1. Sample: PBMCs. CDR3 protein: CASSSGTGGYNEQFF. The CDR3 DNA is TGTGCCAGCAGCTCCGGGACAGGGGGCTACAATGAGCAGTTCTTC.